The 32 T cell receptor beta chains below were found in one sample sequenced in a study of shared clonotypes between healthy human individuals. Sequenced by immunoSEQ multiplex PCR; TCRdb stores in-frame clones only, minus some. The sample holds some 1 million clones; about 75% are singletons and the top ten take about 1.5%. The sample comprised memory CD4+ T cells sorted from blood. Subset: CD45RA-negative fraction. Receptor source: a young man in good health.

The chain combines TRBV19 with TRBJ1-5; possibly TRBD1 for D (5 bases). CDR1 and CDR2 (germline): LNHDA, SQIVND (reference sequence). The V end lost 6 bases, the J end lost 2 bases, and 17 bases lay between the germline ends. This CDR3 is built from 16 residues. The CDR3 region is CASSPGRGLGNQPQHF. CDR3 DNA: TGTGCCAGTAGCCCGGGGCGGGGACTAGGCAATCAGCCCCAGCATTTT.

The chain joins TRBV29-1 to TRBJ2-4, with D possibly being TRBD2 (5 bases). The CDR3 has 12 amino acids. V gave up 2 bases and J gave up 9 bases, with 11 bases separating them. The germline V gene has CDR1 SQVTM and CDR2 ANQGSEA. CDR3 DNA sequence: TGCAGCGTTGAATCTGGCGCGGGCATTCAGTACTTC. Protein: CSVESGAGIQYF.

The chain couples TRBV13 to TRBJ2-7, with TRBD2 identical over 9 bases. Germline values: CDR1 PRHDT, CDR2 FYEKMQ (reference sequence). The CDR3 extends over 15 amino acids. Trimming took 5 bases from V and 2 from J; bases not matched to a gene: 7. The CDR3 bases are TGTGCCAGCAGCCCCGGTGGCGGGGGGGCCTACGAGCAGTACTTC. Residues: CASSPGGGGAYEQYF.

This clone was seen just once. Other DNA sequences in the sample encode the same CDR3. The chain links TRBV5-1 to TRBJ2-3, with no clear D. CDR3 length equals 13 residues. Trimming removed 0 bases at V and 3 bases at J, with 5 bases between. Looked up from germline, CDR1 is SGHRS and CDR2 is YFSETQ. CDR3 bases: TGCGCCAGCAGCTTGGGAGATACAGATACGCAGTATTTT. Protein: CASSLGDTDTQYF. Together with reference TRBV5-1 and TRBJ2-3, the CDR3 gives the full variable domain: KAGVTQTPRYLIKTRGQQVTLSCSPISGHRSVSWYQQTPGQGLQFLFEYFSETQRNKGNFPGRFSGRQFSNSRSEMNVSTLELGDSALYLCASSLGDTDTQYFGPGTRLTVL.

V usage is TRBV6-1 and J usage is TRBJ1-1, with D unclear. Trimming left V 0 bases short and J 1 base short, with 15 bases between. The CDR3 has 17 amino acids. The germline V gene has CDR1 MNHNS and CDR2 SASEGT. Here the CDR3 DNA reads TGTGCCAGCAGTGAAGCTGTAACCAGCTGGGGGAACACTGAAGCTTTCTTT. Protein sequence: CASSEAVTSWGNTEAFF.

CDR3: CASSLMGVGSPLHF. The CDR3 coding sequence is TGTGCCAGCAGTTTAATGGGGGTGGGTTCACCCCTCCACTTT. The chain has TRBV27 and TRBJ1-6; TRBD1 is a possible D gene (5 bases). V was clipped by 2 bases and J by 9 bases, with 11 bases between them. Germline V gene data show CDR1 as MNHEY and CDR2 as SMNVEV (reference sequence). This CDR3 contains 14 residues.

The CDR3: CASSSPSLPWQQYF. CDR3 DNA sequence: TGTGCCAGCAGCTCCCCATCCCTGCCATGGCAGCAGTACTTC. This rearrangement joins TRBV7-2 to TRBJ2-7, with D unresolved. V was clipped by 4 bases and J by 8 bases, with 18 bases between them. This CDR3 has 14 amino acids. The germline gives CDR1 SGHTA, CDR2 FQGNSA.

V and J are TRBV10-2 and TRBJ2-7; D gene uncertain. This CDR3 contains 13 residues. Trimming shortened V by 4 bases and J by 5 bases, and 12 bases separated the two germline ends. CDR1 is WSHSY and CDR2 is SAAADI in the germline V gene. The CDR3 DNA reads TGCGCCAGCAGTGGTGACCGTCACCACGAGCAGTACTTC. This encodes CASSGDRHHEQYF.

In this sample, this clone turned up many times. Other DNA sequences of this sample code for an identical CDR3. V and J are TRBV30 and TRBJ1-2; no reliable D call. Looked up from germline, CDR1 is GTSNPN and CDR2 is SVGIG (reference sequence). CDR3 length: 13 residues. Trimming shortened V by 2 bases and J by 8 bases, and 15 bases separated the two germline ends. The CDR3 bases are TGTGCCTGGAGTACGCAAGAGGGAGGCGGCTACACCTTC. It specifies CAWSTQEGGGYTF.

The CDR3 here is CASSASGRPPYEQYF. The CDR3 DNA follows: TGTGCCAGCTCGGCCAGCGGGAGGCCCCCCTACGAGCAGTACTTC. The chain uses TRBV18 and TRBJ2-7, with 9 bases identical to TRBD2. This CDR3 spans 15 amino acids. Trimming removed 6 bases from V and 2 bases from J; junction bases left unmatched: 8. Germline CDR1 KGHSH, CDR2 LQKENI.

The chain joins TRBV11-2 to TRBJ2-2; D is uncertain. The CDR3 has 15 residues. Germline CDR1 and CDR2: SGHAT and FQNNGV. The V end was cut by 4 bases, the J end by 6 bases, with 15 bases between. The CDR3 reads CASSSRWFVPGELFF. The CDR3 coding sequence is TGTGCCAGCAGCTCCCGATGGTTCGTGCCCGGGGAGCTGTTTTTT. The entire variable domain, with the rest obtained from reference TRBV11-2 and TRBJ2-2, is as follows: EAGVAQSPRYKIIEKRQSVAFWCNPISGHATLYWYQQILGQGPKLLIQFQNNGVVDDSQLPKDRFSAERLKGVDSTLKIQPAKLEDSAVYLCASSSRWFVPGELFFGEGSRLTVL.

The CDR3: CASSQTRQGSTGELFF. CDR3 sequence (DNA): TGTGCCAGTAGTCAGACGAGACAGGGAAGCACCGGGGAGCTGTTTTTT. The gene calls are TRBV19 and TRBJ2-2, with 7 bases that match TRBD1. The CDR3 covers 16 residues. The junction had 10 bases not matched to a gene; V was cut back by 5 bases and J by 4 bases. Germline-derived CDR1 and CDR2 are LNHDA and SQIVND (reference sequence).

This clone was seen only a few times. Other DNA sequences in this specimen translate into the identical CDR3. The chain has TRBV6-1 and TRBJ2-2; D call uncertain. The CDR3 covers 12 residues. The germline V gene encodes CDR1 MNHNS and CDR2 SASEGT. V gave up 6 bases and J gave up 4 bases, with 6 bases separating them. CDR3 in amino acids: CASSDSTGELFF. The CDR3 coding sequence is TGTGCCAGCAGCGACTCCACCGGGGAGCTGTTTTTT.

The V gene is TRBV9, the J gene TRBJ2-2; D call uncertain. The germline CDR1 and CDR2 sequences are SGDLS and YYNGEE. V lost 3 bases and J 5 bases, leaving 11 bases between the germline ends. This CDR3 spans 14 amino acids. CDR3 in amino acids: CASSATPETGELFF. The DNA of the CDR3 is TGTGCCAGCAGCGCGACCCCGGAGACCGGGGAGCTGTTTTTT. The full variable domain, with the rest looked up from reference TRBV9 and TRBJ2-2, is DSGVTQTPKHLITATGQRVTLRCSPRSGDLSVYWYQQSLDQGLQFLIQYYNGEERAKGNILERFSAQQFPDLHSELNLSSLELGDSALYFCASSATPETGELFFGEGSRLTVL.

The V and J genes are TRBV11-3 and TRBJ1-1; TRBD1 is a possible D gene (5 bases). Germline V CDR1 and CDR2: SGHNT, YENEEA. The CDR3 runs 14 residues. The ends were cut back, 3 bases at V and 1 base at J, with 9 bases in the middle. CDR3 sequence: CASSLDTQNTEAFF. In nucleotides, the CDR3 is TGTGCCAGCAGCTTGGACACCCAGAACACTGAAGCTTTCTTT.

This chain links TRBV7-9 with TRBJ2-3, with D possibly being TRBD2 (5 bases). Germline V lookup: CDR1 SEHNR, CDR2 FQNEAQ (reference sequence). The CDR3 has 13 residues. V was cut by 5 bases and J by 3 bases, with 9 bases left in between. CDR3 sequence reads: CASSQRQTDTQYF. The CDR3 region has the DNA TGTGCCAGCAGCCAGCGGCAGACAGATACGCAGTATTTT.

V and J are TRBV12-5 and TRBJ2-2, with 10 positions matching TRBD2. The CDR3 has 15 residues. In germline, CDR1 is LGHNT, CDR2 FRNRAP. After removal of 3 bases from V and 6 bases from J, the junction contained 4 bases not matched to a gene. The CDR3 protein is CASGLTAGGSGELFF. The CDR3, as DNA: TGTGCTAGTGGTTTAACAGCGGGAGGGTCCGGGGAGCTGTTTTTT.

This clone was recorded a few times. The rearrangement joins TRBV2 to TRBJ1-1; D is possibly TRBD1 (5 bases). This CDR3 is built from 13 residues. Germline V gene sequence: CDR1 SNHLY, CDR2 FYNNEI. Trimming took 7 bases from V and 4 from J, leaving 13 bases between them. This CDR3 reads CASTINRLTEAFF. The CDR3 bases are TGTGCCAGCACCATTAACAGGCTCACTGAAGCTTTCTTT.

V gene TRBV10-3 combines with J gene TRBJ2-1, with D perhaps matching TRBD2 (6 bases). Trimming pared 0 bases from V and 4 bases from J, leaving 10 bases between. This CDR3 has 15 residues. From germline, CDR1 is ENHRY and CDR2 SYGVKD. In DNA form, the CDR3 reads TGTGCCATCAGTGAGTCGACCGGGGGATACAATGAGCAGTTCTTC. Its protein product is CAISESTGGYNEQFF.

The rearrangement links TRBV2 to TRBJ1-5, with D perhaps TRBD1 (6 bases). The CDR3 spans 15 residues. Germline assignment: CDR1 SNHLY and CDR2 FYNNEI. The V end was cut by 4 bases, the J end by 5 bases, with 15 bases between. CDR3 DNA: TGTGCCAGCAGTGTGGAGGGAGGGGGGTATCAGCCCCAGCATTTT. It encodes CASSVEGGGYQPQHF.

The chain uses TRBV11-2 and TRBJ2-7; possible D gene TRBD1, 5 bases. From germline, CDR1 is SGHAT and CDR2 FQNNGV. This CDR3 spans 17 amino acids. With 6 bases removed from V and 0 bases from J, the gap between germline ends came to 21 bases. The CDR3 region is CASRSIRQSNLSYEQYF. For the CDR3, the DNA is TGTGCCAGCAGATCAATACGACAGAGTAACCTCTCCTACGAGCAGTACTTC.

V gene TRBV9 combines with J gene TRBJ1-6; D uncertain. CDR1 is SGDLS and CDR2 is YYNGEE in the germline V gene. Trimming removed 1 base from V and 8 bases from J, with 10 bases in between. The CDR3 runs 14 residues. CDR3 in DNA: TGTGCCAGCAGCGTAACAATTTGGGATTCACCCCTCCACTTT. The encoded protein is CASSVTIWDSPLHF.

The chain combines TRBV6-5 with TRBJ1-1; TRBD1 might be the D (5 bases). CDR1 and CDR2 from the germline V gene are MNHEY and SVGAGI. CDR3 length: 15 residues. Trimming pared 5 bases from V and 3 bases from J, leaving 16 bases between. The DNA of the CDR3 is TGTGCCAGCAGTCCCCGGGGACGGCTTTACACTGAAGCTTTCTTT. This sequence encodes CASSPRGRLYTEAFF.

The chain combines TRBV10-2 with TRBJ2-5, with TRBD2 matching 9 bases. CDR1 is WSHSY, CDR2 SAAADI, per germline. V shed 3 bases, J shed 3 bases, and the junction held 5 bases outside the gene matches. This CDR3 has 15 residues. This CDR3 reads CASSEGGRAEETQYF. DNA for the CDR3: TGCGCCAGCAGTGAAGGCGGGAGGGCCGAAGAGACCCAGTACTTC.

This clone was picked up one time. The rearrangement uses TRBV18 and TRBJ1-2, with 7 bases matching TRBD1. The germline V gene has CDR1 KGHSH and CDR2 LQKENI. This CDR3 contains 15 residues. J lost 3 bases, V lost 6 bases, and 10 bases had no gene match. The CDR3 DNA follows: TGTGCCAGCTCCCAAATGAGGGGGCCTTACTATGGCTACACCTTC. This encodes CASSQMRGPYYGYTF.

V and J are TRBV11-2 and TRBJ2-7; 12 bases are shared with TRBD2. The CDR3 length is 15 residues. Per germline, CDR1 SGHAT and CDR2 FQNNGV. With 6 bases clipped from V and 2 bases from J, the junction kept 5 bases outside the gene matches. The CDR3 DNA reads TGTGCCAGCAGGGCCGGACTAGCGGGGACCTACGAGCAGTACTTC. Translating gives CASRAGLAGTYEQYF.

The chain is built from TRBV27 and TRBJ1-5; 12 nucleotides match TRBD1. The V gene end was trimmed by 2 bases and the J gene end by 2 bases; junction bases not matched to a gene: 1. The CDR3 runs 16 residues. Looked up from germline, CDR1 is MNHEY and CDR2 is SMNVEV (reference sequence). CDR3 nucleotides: TGTGCCAGCAGTTTAGGGACAGGGGGCGGCAATCAGCCCCAGCATTTT. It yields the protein CASSLGTGGGNQPQHF.

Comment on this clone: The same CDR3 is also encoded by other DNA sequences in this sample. This CDR3 is CASSPRDREETQYF. CDR3 nucleotide sequence: TGTGCCAGCTCACCACGGGACAGAGAAGAGACCCAGTACTTC. The chain links TRBV18 to TRBJ2-5, with 7 positions matching TRBD1. This CDR3 comprises 14 residues. The V segment lost 1 base and the J segment 3 bases; nucleotides outside the gene matches: 2. Germline CDR1 and CDR2: KGHSH and LQKENI.

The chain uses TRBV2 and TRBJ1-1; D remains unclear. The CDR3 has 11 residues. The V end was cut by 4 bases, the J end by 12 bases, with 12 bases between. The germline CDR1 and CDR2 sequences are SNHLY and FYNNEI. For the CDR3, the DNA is TGTGCCAGCAGTGTTGACCGTGTGCCTTTCTTT. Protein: CASSVDRVPFF. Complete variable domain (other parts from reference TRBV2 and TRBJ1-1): EPEVTQTPSHQVTQMGQEVILRCVPISNHLYFYWYRQILGQKVEFLVSFYNNEISEKSEIFDDQFSVERPDGSNFTLKIRSTKLEDSAMYFCASSVDRVPFFGQGTRLTVV.

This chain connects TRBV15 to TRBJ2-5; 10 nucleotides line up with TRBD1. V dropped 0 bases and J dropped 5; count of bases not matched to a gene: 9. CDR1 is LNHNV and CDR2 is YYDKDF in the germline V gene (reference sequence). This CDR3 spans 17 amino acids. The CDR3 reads CATSRDLLDRGFETQYF. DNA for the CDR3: TGTGCCACCAGCAGAGATCTATTGGACAGGGGGTTTGAGACCCAGTACTTC.

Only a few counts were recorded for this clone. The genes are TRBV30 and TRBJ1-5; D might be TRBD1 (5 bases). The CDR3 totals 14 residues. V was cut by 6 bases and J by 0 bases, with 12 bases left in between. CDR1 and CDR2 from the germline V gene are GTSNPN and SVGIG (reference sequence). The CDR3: CACDSYSSNQPQHF. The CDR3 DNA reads TGTGCCTGTGACAGTTACTCTAGCAATCAGCCCCAGCATTTT.

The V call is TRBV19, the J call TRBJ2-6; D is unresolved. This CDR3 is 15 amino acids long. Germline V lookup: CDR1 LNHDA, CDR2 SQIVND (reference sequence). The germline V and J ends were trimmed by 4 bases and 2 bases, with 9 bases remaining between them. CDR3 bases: TGTGCCAGTAGTAAAAGGTACCCTGGGGCCAACGTCCTGACTTTC. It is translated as CASSKRYPGANVLTF.